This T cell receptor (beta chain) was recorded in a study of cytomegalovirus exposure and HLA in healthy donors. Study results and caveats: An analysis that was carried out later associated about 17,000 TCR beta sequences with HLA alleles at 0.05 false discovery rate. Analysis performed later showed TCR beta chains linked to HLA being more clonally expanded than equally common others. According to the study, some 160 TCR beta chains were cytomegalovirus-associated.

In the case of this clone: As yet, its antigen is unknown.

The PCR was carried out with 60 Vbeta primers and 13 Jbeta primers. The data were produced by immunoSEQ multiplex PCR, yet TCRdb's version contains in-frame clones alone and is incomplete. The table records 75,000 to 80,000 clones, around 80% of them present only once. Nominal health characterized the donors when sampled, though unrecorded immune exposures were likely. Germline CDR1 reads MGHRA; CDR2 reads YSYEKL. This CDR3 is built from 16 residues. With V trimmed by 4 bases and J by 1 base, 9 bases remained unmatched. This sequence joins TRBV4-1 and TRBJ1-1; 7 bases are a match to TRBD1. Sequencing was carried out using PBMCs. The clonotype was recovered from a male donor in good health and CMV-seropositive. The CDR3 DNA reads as TGCGCCAGCAGCCCGTCGGACAGGCGACAGAACACTGAAGCTTTCTTT. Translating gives CASSPSDRRQNTEAFF.